These 10 T cell receptor beta chains originate from one sample sequenced in a study of blood T cell repertoires in COVID-19. TCRdb keeps only in-frame clones here, not all; method: immunoSEQ multiplex PCR. Found here are about 190,000 clones, over 75% of them singletons; the top ten hold 2.8%. Material: peripheral blood. Receptor source: a woman older than 75 with active or convalescent COVID-19.

This chain connects TRBV4-1 to TRBJ2-5, with 15 bases identical to TRBD2. Trimming removed 0 bases from V and 4 bases from J; junction bases left unmatched: 6. Germline CDR1 MGHRA, CDR2 YSYEKL. The CDR3 spans 18 residues. Here the CDR3 reads CASSQDPGLAGGSETQYF. DNA for the CDR3: TGCGCCAGCAGCCAAGATCCCGGACTAGCGGGGGGGTCAGAGACCCAGTACTTC.

The CDR3 nucleotides are TGTGCCAGTAGTATAGGGGCCGGGACAGGGAAAACTGAAGCTTTCTTT. Translating gives CASSIGAGTGKTEAFF. The chain combines TRBV19 with TRBJ1-1, with TRBD1 matching 9 bases. Per the germline V gene, CDR1 is LNHDA and CDR2 is SQIVND (reference sequence). The trim removed 1 base at V and 5 bases at J, leaving 8 bases unmatched. This CDR3 comprises 16 residues.

V usage is TRBV6-2 or TRBV6-3 and J usage is TRBJ1-6; tentatively, D is TRBD1 (5 bases). CDR1 is MNHEY and CDR2 is SVGEGT in the germline V gene. V lost 4 bases and J lost 10, with 14 bases in between. There are 14 residues in the CDR3. The CDR3 sequence: CASSFGQGRSPLHF. Written as DNA, the CDR3 is TGTGCCAGCAGTTTCGGACAAGGCAGATCACCCCTCCACTTT.

This clone was detected only a few times. The chain is built from TRBV5-1 and TRBJ2-2; no definite D call. CDR1 is SGHRS and CDR2 is YFSETQ in the germline V gene. The CDR3 length is 14 residues. Between the trimmed V and J ends, which lost 4 bases and 7 bases, there was a span of 14 bases. CDR3: CASSTTAGSGELFF. For the CDR3, the DNA is TGCGCCAGCAGCACTACCGCTGGTAGCGGGGAGCTGTTTTTT. Full variable domain (outside the CDR3, taken from reference TRBV5-1 and TRBJ2-2): KAGVTQTPRYLIKTRGQQVTLSCSPISGHRSVSWYQQTPGQGLQFLFEYFSETQRNKGNFPGRFSGRQFSNSRSEMNVSTLELGDSALYLCASSTTAGSGELFFGEGSRLTVL.

The CDR3 DNA sequence: TGTGCCAGCAGAGGGACAGGGGCCAGCTATGGCTACACCTTC. Protein sequence: CASRGTGASYGYTF. This chain connects TRBV6-5 to TRBJ1-2, with 10 bases aligning to TRBD1. With 6 bases clipped from V and 4 bases from J, the junction kept 5 bases outside the gene matches. This CDR3 is built from 14 residues. Germline-derived CDR1 and CDR2 are MNHEY and SVGAGI.

The CDR3 reads CASSQDVLASGELFF. The CDR3 DNA reads TGTGCCAGCAGCCAAGATGTACTAGCTTCCGGGGAGCTGTTTTTT. The genes are TRBV4-2 and TRBJ2-2, with a tentative D call TRBD2 (6 bases). Germline CDR1 is LGHNA and CDR2 is YNFKEQ. The CDR3 contains 15 residues. Trimming removed 0 bases from V and 6 bases from J, with 11 bases in between.

The chain employs TRBV5-1 and TRBJ1-3; D is ambiguous. Germline V gives CDR1 SGHRS, CDR2 YFSETQ. Trimming stripped 4 bases from V and 6 bases from J, with 17 bases between. This CDR3 contains 15 residues. In nucleotides, the CDR3 is TGCGCCAGCAGCCCCATAGCGGGAAGGGAAAACACCATATATTTT. Amino acid sequence: CASSPIAGRENTIYF.

This rearrangement joins TRBV7-2 to TRBJ1-5; no reliable D call. This CDR3 region has 15 residues. Germline V lookup: CDR1 SGHTA, CDR2 FQGNSA. V lost 5 bases and J 2 bases, leaving 13 bases between the germline ends. The CDR3 spells CASSPPETGNQPQHF. The CDR3 region has the DNA TGTGCCAGCAGCCCCCCTGAAACAGGCAATCAGCCCCAGCATTTT.

The rearrangement links TRBV7-6 to TRBJ1-6; 7 bases map to TRBD1. This CDR3 has 13 residues. V shed 6 bases, J shed 9 bases, and the junction held 5 bases outside the gene matches. Germline CDR1 reads SGHVS; CDR2 reads FNYEAQ. CDR3 amino acids: CASRADRVSPLHF. Here the CDR3 DNA reads TGTGCCAGCAGAGCAGACAGGGTTTCACCCCTCCACTTT. Together with reference TRBV7-6 and TRBJ1-6, the CDR3 gives the full variable domain: GAGVSQSPRYKVTKRGQDVALRCDPISGHVSLYWYRQALGQGPEFLTYFNYEAQQDKSGLPNDRFSAERPEGSISTLTIQRTEQRDSAMYRCASRADRVSPLHFGNGTRLTVT.

The chain combines TRBV28 with TRBJ2-7, with 10 bases matching TRBD1. Germline values: CDR1 MDHEN, CDR2 SYDVKM. The CDR3 runs to 13 residues. V shed 8 bases and J 2 bases; nucleotides not matched to a gene: 3. CDR3 loop: CASRTGGTYEQYF. DNA of the CDR3: TGTGCCAGCCGGACAGGGGGAACCTACGAGCAGTACTTC.